The clone carrying this TCR beta chain was seen many times. Antigen: not known. The authors produced cDNA by 5'RACE using 10-nucleotide random UMIs. Each CDR3 protein gets one entry after TCRdb re-called the 5' RACE reads with MiXCR. The sample contains 40,000 or so distinct CDR3 sequences, about 2.5% of which appear only once. The data were taken from a study of neurological immune-mediated disorders. Regarding the study as a whole: TCR-beta repertoires seemed private in all groups, with no expanded CDR3 amino acid sequences shared.

PBMCs numbering 2 million and stored at -80 C yielded the unsorted libraries. Germline CDR1 and CDR2: SGHVS and FNYEAQ. With V trimmed by 3 bases and J by 6 bases, 6 bases remained unmatched. The CDR3 contains 14 residues. The specimen was PBMCs. The clonotype originates from a man in his fifties with multiple sclerosis. This rearrangement joins TRBV7-6 to TRBJ2-7, with 9 bases fitting TRBD1. The CDR3 region is CASSLGTGPGEQYF. CDR3 coding DNA: TGTGCCAGCAGCTTGGGGACAGGGCCTGGCGAGCAGTACTTC.